The clone carrying this TCR beta chain is classed as medium-sized. The antigen is unknown. The sample's time point: blood at routine non-recurrence follow-up after resection. These data originate in a study of spatial heterogeneity in lung cancer. For the study at large: When follow-up PBMC samples existed, they were sequenced (at a median of roughly two years after resection).

Trimming cost V 5 bases and J 4 bases, with 15 bases left between them. Germline-derived CDR1 and CDR2 are SGHRS and YFSETQ. The CDR3 covers 14 residues. TCR cDNA molecules were tagged individually, and each one carried a unique molecular identifier. TCRdb re-called the 5' RACE reads through MiXCR, storing one row per CDR3 protein. The sample consists of roughly 15,000 distinct CDR3 sequences, 15% to 20% of them appearing once. Study results and caveats: Whereas they appeared in blood less at follow-up, ubiquitous expanded tumor TCRs appeared there more at resection.

The source of this sequence is a male donor with early-stage non-small cell lung cancer. The sample was PBMCs, taken at follow-up. This rearrangement joins TRBV5-1 to TRBJ1-2; D is ambiguous. The CDR3 reads CASSPSGMAYGYTF. CDR3 DNA sequence: TGCGCCAGCAGTCCAAGCGGGATGGCCTATGGCTACACCTTC.